Sequencing of this TCR beta chain was carried out in a study of shared clonotypes between healthy human individuals. The study, taken as a whole, reports: Blood was the sole source, and tissue repertoires probably differ.

The CDR3 contains 15 residues. Germline assignment: CDR1 LNHDA and CDR2 SQIVND (reference sequence). V dropped 4 bases and J dropped 0 bases, with 10 bases sitting between them. Of note for this clone: Its antigen is not identified.

Researchers divided each subset's genomic DNA evenly across several immunoSEQ plates. Sequencing was performed with immunoSEQ multiplex PCR; in TCRdb, only in-frame clones are kept and a portion is missing. The table records around 1.6 million clones, approximately 98% of them present only once. The receptor comes from a man aged 25-45 years in good health. The specimen was naive CD4+ T cells sorted from blood. Subset described: CD45RA+ positively selected. This chain uses TRBV19 with TRBJ1-3; D ambiguous. The CDR3 region has the DNA TGTGCCAGTAGTACAGGACTACTCTCTGGAAACACCATATATTTT. Protein: CASSTGLLSGNTIYF.